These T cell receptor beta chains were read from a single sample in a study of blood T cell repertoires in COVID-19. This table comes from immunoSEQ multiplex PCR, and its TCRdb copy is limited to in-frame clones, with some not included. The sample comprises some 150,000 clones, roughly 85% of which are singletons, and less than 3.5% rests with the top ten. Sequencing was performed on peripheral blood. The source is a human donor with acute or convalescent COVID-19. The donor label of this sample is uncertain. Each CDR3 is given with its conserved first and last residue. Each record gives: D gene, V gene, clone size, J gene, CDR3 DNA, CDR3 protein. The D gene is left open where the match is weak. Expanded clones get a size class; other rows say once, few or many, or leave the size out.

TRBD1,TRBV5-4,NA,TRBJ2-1,TGTGCCAGCAGCGCTACAGGGGGCTTGGGTGTCGATGAGCAGTTCTTC,CASSATGGLGVDEQFF
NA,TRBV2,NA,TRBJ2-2,TGTGCCAGCAGTGAATTAGGGGTGGTCGGGGAGCTGTTTTTT,CASSELGVVGELFF
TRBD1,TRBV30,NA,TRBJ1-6,TGTGCCTGGAACCAGGGGGCGAATTCACCCCTCCACTTT,CAWNQGANSPLHF
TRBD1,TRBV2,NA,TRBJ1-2,TGTGCCAGCAGGAGGGACAGTTCAAACTATGGCTACACCTTC,CASRRDSSNYGYTF
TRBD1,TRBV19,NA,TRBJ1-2,TGTGCCAGTAGTATAGAAGGGACAGGGGGCTTGGGTGGCTACACCTTC,CASSIEGTGGLGGYTF
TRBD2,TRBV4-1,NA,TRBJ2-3,TGCGCCAGCAGCCAAGCACCCACAGCGGGGGGCCTAGATACGCAGTATTTT,CASSQAPTAGGLDTQYF
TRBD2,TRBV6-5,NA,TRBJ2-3,TGTGCCAGTGCTAGCGGGGGTTTCACAGATACGCAGTATTTT,CASASGGFTDTQYF
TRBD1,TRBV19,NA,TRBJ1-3,TGTGCCAGTAGAATGACAGGGACCCCCTCTGGAAACACCATATATTTT,CASRMTGTPSGNTIYF
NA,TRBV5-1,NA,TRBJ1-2,TGCGCCAGCAGCTCCCAACAGGCGCGAAACTATGGCTACACCTTC,CASSSQQARNYGYTF
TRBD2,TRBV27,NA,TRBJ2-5,TGTGCCAGCAGTTTAAGACGGGGGGGCCAAGAGACCCAGTACTTC,CASSLRRGGQETQYF
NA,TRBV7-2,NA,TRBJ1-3,TGTGCCAGCAGCCCCAAGGGGGTGGGGGCCTCTGGAAACACCATATATTTT,CASSPKGVGASGNTIYF
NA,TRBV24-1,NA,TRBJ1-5,TGTGCCTCGTCTGGCGGATACAAACAGCCCCAGCATTTT,CASSGGYKQPQHF
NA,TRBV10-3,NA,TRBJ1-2,TGTGCCATCAGTGAGCCACAGTTACACTATGGCTACACCTTC,CAISEPQLHYGYTF
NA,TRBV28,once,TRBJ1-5,TGTGCCAGCCTAAAGAGCGATTATAGCAATCAGCCCCAGCATTTT,CASLKSDYSNQPQHF
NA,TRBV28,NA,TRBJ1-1,TGTGCCAGCAGTTCCCCGGGGGAATGGACTGAAGCTTTCTTT,CASSSPGEWTEAFF
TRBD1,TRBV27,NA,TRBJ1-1,TGTGCCAGCAGTACCACAGGGGGCAGGCCTGAAGCTTTCTTT,CASSTTGGRPEAFF
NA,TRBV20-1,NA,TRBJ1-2,TGCAGTGCTAGAGATAGGGGTGGCTACACCTTC,CSARDRGGYTF
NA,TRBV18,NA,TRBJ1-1,TGTGCCAGCTCACCTTATTCCGGGAGGCTAGTCATGGACACTGAAGCTTTCTTT,CASSPYSGRLVMDTEAFF
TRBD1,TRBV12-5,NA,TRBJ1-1,TGTGCTAGTGGTTTGGTAACAGGGGCCGTCGGGGTAAACACTGAAGCTTTCTTT,CASGLVTGAVGVNTEAFF
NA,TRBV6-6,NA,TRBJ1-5,TGTGCCAGCACACAAACGACAGTGGGGACAACTCAGCCCCAGCATTTT,CASTQTTVGTTQPQHF
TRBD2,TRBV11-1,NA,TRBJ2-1,TGTGCCAGCAGCGGCGGGGCTAGCGGGACTTCGAATGAGCAGTTCTTC,CASSGGASGTSNEQFF
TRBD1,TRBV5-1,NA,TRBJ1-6,TGCGCCAGCAGCCTGCAGGACAGGGATGGTTCACCCCTCCACTTT,CASSLQDRDGSPLHF
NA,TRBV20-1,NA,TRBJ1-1,TGCAGTGCTAGTGACCCCGGGACGGGGGGCACTGAAGCTTTCTTT,CSASDPGTGGTEAFF
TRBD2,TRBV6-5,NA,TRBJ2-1,TGTGCCAGCTCGCCCGCGGGAGTCTACAATGAGCAGTTCTTC,CASSPAGVYNEQFF
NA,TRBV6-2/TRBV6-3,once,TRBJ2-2,TGTGCCAGCAGTTACACTAGCCCTGGGGAGCTGTTTTTT,CASSYTSPGELFF
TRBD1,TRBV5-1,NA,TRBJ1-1,TGCGCCAGCAGCCGACCGGGACAGGGGGCTGAAGCTTTCTTT,CASSRPGQGAEAFF
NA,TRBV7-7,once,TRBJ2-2,TGTGCTGTGTCGAGGGCACCCGGTTGGGACACCGGGGAGCTGTTTTTT,CAVSRAPGWDTGELFF
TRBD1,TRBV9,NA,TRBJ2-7,TGTGCCAGCAGCGTAAATCCCAGTGACAGGGGGTACTCCTACGAGCAGTACTTC,CASSVNPSDRGYSYEQYF
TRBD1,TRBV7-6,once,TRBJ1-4,TGTGCCAGCAGCTTATGGGACAGCGATGGGGAAAAACTGTTTTTT,CASSLWDSDGEKLFF
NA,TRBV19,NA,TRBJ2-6,TGTGCCAGTAGTTCTCGGACAGCCTACTCTGGGGCCAACGTCCTGACTTTC,CASSSRTAYSGANVLTF
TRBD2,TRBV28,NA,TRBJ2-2,TGTGCCAGCAGTTTTGCCACCGGACTAGCGGGGAGCACCGGGGAGCTGTTTTTT,CASSFATGLAGSTGELFF
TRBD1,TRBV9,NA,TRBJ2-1,TGTGCCAGCAGCTTGACAGGGGGCGCCGGGTATGAGCAGTTCTTC,CASSLTGGAGYEQFF
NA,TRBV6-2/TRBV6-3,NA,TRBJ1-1,TGTGCCAGCAGTCCGAACCCCCTCGGTGAGGGTGGCACTGAAGCTTTCTTT,CASSPNPLGEGGTEAFF
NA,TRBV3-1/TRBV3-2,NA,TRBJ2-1,TGTGCCAGCAGGTCCACCAGCTCCTACAATGAGCAGTTCTTC,CASRSTSSYNEQFF
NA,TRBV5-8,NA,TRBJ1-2,TGTGCCAGCAGCGGTCCTGGGAGGGATGGCTACACCTTC,CASSGPGRDGYTF
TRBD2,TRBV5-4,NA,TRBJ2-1,TGTGCCAGCAGATCTCGTATCCGGCTAGCGGGGGACAATGAGCAGTTCTTC,CASRSRIRLAGDNEQFF
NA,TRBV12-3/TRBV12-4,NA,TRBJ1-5,TGTGCCAGCAGTCTCAAAGAGGAGCAGCCCCAGCATTTT,CASSLKEEQPQHF
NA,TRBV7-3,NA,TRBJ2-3,TGTGCCAGCAGCTTAAGCGGGTGGACAGATACGCAGTATTTT,CASSLSGWTDTQYF
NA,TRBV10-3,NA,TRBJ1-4,TGCGCCATCAGTGAGTCAAAGGGGCAGGATGAAAAACTGTTTTTT,CAISESKGQDEKLFF
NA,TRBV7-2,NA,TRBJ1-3,TGTGCCAGCAGCTTAGTAGGCGGCCCTGAAAACACCATATATTTT,CASSLVGGPENTIYF
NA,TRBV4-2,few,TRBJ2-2,TGTGCCAGCAGCCAAGATGGTCGCCTTGCCCCGGGAACCGGGGAGCTGTTTTTT,CASSQDGRLAPGTGELFF
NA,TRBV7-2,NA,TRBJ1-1,TGTGCCAGCAGCTCCATACAGAACACTGAAGCTTTCTTT,CASSSIQNTEAFF
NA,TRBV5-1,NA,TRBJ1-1,TGCGCCAGCAGCAGGACTCGGGCCACTGAAGCTTTCTTT,CASSRTRATEAFF
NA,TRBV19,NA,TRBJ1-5,TGTGCCAGTAGTTTCAGACAGACCAATCAGCCCCAGCATTTT,CASSFRQTNQPQHF
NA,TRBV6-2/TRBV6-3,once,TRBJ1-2,TGTGCCAGCAGTTACTCGCTGGAACCGACAGCGTCTAACTATGGCTACACCTTC,CASSYSLEPTASNYGYTF
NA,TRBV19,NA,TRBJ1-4,TGTGCCAGTAGTATCAGGGGAGACTGGGCTAATGAAAAACTGTTTTTT,CASSIRGDWANEKLFF
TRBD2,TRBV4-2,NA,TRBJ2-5,TGTGCCAGCAGCCAAGAAAGCGGGGGGTCCCAAGAGACCCAGTACTTC,CASSQESGGSQETQYF